This T cell receptor beta chain comes out of a study of T cell responses to AZD1222 COVID-19 vaccine. Study outcomes and limitations: Per reports, nearly half of all spike-specific TCRs target regions that are unmutated in variants. White British donors predominated, females outnumbered males, and clonal diversity was possibly underestimated. Only a handful of people who got AZD1222 tested seropositive at baseline. There were vaccine-associated CD4 TCRs across spike, dominant at 160-218 and 743-854.

This clone is medium-sized (0.01 to 0.1%) within its sample. As yet, its antigen is unknown. Within the sample, other DNA sequences also encode this same CDR3. CDR3 size: 13 residues. The V segment lost 2 bases and the J segment 4 bases; nucleotides outside the gene matches: 1. The method was immunoSEQ multiplex PCR; TCRdb's version includes in-frame clones alone and lacks a portion of them. This table has some 100,000 clones, approximately 84% appearing once. The sequenced sample was peripheral blood, obtained on day 0 of AZD1222 vaccination. The chain has TRBV12-3 or TRBV12-4 and TRBJ1-1; 7 bases are shared with TRBD1. The source is an adult in good health. The CDR3 DNA follows: TGTGCCAGCAGTTTATACAGGGGCACTGAAGCTTTCTTT. Translating gives CASSLYRGTEAFF.